One T cell receptor beta chain is described in this entry. This receptor's antigen is unknown. Base qualities were left out, and no much larger clone turns up one base away. Spanning cysteine to phenylalanine, the CDR3 consists of 16 amino acids. Kept here is only the CDR3 DNA, which spans 48 bases and is read in frame from base 1. CDR1 and CDR2 are drawn from the germline V gene: SGHRS, YFSETQ. V is pruned by 5 bases and J by 5 bases, leaving 9 bases of the junction without a gene match. The trial excluded patients who had a history of autoimmune disease or were on systemic immunosuppression. Peripheral blood for TCR sequencing was drawn from every dose cohort at baseline, at cycle 4 day 1 and at cycle 7 day 1. The samples were drawn from a first-in-human, open-label, multicenter phase I dose-escalation trial of ivuxolimab. Adults with locally advanced or metastatic melanoma, renal cell carcinoma, hepatocellular carcinoma or head and neck squamous cell carcinoma were enrolled in the trial. Before TCR sequencing, CD4+ T cells and CD8+ T cells from peripheral blood were sorted into separate populations.

This entry comes from a study of OX40 agonist ivuxolimab in advanced cancers. Some background on the complete study: Ivuxolimab, which targeted the costimulatory receptor OX40 (CD134), was an agonistic, fully human IgG2 monoclonal antibody. Of the approximately 54 patients in dose escalation, about 20 had hepatocellular carcinoma, some 15 had melanoma, 9 had renal cell carcinoma and 9 had head and neck cancer. Three dose-escalation patients achieved partial responses, one with hepatocellular carcinoma and two with cutaneous melanoma. Patients were allowed to have had prior anti-PD-1, anti-PD-L1 or anti-CTLA-4 therapy, and 40% to 45% of the dose-escalation patients had been treated with checkpoint inhibitors. Intravenous ivuxolimab was administered to patients every 2 weeks at six dose levels: 0.01, 0.1, 0.3, 1.5, 3 and 10 mg/kg. The paper reports the monotherapy dose-escalation portion (N of about 54 patients) of the phase I ivuxolimab trial. In the dose-escalation cohort, roughly 82% of patients were male, and the mean age was 60 years with a range of about 20 to 79. Peripheral TCRbeta sequencing was intended to test whether TCR sequence diversity was altered and clonal T-cell expansion was caused by ivuxolimab. Study-wide findings and limitations: At doses of 0.1 to 3.0 mg/kg, clonal expansion of both CD4+ and CD8+ blood T cells was observed from baseline to week 6. Low levels of normalized T-cell clonal expansion were also seen in some patients who did not respond. In the 0.1-3.0 mg/kg groups, partial responders had among the lowest normalized peripheral clonal expansion, particularly in CD8+ T cells. Antigen specificity was not determined for the clonally expanded peripheral T cells. After ivuxolimab, CD8+ T cells had more expanded clones than CD4+ T cells on average.

To sequence the TCRbeta CDR3 region, genomic DNA was isolated from the sorted cells. The immunoSEQ Assay was used to sequence the TCRbeta CDR3 regions. The table comes from immuneACCESS by way of TCRdb, which keeps in-frame sequences with V and J called. Part of the clones is missing from these tables; in studies checked, under half for an unresolved V gene and the rest for unknown reasons. The sample profile shows 61,000 or so clones; 75% to 90% of them were found once. The ten largest clones add up to roughly 2% of the sample. The sequencing here drew on CD4+ or CD8+ T cells sorted from blood, taken in a trial of the OX40 agonist ivuxolimab. The clonotype comes from an adult with an advanced solid tumor such as melanoma, head and neck, liver or kidney cancer. The chain employs TRBV5-1 and TRBJ2-1, with 11 middle bases fitting TRBD2. The nucleotide sequence reads TGCGCCAGCAGTCCTTTAGCGGGAGGGCCTAACAATGAGCAGTTCTTC. It encodes CASSPLAGGPNNEQFF.